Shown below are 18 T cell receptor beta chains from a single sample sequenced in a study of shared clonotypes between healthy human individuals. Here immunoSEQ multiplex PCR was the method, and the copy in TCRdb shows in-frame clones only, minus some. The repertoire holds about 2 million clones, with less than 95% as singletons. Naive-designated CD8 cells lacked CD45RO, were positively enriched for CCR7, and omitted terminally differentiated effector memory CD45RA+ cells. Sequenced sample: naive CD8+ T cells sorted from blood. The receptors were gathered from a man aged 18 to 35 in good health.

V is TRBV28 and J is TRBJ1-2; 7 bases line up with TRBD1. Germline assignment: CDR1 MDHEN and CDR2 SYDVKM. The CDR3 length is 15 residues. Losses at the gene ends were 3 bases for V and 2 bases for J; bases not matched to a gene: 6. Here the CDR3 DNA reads TGTGCCAGCAGTTTTCTTTCGGACAGGAACTATGGCTACACCTTC. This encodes CASSFLSDRNYGYTF.

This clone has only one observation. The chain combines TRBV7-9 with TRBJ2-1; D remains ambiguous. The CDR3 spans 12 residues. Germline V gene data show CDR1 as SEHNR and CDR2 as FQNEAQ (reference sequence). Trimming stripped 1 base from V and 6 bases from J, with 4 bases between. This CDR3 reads CASSLVFNEQFF. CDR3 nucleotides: TGTGCCAGCAGCTTAGTTTTCAATGAGCAGTTCTTC.

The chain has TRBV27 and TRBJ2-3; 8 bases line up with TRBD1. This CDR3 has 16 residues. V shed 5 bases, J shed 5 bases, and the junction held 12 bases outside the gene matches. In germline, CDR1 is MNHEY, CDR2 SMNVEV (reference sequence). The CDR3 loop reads CASSPPMTGELDTQYF. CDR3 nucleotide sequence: TGTGCCAGCAGTCCGCCGATGACAGGGGAGTTAGATACGCAGTATTTT.

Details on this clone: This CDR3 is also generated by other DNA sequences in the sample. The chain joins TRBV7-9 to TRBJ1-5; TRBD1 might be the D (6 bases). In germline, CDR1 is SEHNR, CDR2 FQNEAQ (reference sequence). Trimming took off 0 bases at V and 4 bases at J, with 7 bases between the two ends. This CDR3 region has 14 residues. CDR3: CASSLAQGNQPQHF. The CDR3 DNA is TGTGCCAGCAGCTTAGCCCAGGGGAATCAGCCCCAGCATTTT.

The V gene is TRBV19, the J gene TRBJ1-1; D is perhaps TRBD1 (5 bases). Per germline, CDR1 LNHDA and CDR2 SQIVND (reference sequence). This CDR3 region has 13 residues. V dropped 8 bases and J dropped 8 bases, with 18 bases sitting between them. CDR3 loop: CASSGTHTPEAFF. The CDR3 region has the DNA TGTGCCAGTTCCGGGACCCATACCCCGGAAGCTTTCTTT.

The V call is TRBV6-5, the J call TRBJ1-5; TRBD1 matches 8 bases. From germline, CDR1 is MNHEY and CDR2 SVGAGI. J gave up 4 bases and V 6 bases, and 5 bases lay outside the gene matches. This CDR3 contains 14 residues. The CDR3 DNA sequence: TGTGCCAGCAGCGGACAGGGAGTAAATCAGCCCCAGCATTTT. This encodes CASSGQGVNQPQHF.

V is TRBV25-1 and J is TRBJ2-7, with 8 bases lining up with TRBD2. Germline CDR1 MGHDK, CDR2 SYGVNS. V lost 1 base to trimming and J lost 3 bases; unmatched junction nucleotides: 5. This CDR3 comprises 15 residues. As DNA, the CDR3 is TGTGCCAGCAGTGAATCGGCTAGCGGGTTCTACGAGCAGTACTTC. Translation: CASSESASGFYEQYF.

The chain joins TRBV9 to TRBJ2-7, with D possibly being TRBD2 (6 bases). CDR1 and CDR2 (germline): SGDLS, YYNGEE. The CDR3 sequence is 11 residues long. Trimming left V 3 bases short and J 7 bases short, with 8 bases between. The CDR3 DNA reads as TGTGCCAGCAGCGCAAGCGGGGAGCAGTACTTC. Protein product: CASSASGEQYF.

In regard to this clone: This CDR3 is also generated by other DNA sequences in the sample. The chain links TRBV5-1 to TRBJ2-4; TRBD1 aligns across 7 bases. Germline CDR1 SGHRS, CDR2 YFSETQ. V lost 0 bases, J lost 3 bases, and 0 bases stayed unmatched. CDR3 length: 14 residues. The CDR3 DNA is TGCGCCAGCAGCTTGGGACAGGGCAAAAACATTCAGTACTTC. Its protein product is CASSLGQGKNIQYF.

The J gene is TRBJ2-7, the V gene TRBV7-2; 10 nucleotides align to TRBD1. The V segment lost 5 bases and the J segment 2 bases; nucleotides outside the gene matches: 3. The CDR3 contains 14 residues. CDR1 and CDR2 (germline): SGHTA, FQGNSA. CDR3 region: CASSRGTGAYEQYF. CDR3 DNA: TGTGCCAGCAGCCGTGGGACAGGGGCCTACGAGCAGTACTTC.

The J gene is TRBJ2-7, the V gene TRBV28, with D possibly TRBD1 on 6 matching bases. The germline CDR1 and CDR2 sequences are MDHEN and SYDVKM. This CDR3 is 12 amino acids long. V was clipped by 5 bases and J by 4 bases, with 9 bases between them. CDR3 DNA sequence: TGTGCCAGCAGTGAGCAGGGGTACGAGCAGTACTTC. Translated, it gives CASSEQGYEQYF.

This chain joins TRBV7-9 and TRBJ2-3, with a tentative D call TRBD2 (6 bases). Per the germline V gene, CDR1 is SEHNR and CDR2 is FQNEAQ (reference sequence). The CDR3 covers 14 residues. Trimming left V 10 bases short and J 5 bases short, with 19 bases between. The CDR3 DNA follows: TGTGCCACCCAGGAGGGGACGGCACGAGATACGCAGTATTTT. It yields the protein CATQEGTARDTQYF.

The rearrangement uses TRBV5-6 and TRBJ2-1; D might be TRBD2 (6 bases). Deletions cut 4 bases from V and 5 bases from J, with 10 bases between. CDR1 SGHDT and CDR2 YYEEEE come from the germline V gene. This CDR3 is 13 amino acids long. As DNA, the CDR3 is TGTGCCAGCAGCACCCGGGGGAACAATGAGCAGTTCTTC. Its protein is CASSTRGNNEQFF.

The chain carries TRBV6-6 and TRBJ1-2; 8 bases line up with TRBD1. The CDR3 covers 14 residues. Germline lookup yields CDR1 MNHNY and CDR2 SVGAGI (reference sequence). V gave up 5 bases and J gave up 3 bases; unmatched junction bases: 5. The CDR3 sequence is CASSGGQGDYGYTF. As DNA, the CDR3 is TGTGCCAGCAGTGGAGGACAGGGAGACTATGGCTACACCTTC.

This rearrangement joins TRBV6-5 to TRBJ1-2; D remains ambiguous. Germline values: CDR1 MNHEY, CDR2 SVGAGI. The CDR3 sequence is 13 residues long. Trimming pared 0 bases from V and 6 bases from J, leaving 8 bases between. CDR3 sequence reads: CASSYSGSNGYTF. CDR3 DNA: TGTGCCAGCAGTTACTCTGGGAGCAATGGCTACACCTTC.

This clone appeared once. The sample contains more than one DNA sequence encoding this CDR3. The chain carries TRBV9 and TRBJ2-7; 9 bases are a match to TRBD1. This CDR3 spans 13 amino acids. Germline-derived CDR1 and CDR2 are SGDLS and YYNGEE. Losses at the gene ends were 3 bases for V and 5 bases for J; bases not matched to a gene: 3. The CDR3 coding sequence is TGTGCCAGCAGCGCGGGACAGGGCCACGAGCAGTACTTC. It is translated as CASSAGQGHEQYF.

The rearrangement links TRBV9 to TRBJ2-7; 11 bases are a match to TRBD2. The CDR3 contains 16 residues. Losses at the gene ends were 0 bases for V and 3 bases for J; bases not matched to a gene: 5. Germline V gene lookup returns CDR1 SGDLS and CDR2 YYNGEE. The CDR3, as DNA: TGTGCCAGCAGCGTAGGTACTAGCGGGAGAGGCTACGAGCAGTACTTC. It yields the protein CASSVGTSGRGYEQYF.

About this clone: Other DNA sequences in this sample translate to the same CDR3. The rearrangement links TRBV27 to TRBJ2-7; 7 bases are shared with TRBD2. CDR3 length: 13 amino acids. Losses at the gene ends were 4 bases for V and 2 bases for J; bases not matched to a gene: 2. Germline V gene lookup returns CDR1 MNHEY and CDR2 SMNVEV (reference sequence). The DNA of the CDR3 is TGTGCCAGCAGTTCCGCGGGGGCCTACGAGCAGTACTTC. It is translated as CASSSAGAYEQYF.